Below, 26 T cell receptor beta chains from the same sample are listed, as sequenced in a study of early T cells in non-severe SARS-CoV-2 infection. In TCRdb, the 5' RACE reads were re-called with MiXCR into one record per CDR3 protein. There are tens of thousands of distinct CDR3 sequences in the sample; 15% to 17% occur only once, and 12% lies in the top ten. Sequencing input: whole blood. The receptor set was obtained from an adult who was a healthcare worker with PCR-confirmed SARS-CoV-2 infection or an uninfected control (not recorded which).

As concerns this clonotype: The CDR3 does not end in the conserved phenylalanine or tryptophan, so this is likely a read error. The V and J genes are TRBV7-9 and TRBJ1-1; the match to TRBD1 covers 8 bases. The trim removed 5 bases at V and 5 bases at J, leaving 4 bases unmatched. CDR1 and CDR2 (germline): SEHNR, FQNEAQ (reference sequence). The CDR3 is made up of 13 amino acids. The CDR3 sequence is CASSPNRGTEAFL. The CDR3 DNA reads TGTGCCAGCAGCCCCAACAGGGGGACTGAAGCTTTCTTA.

The chain couples TRBV12-3 or TRBV12-4 to TRBJ1-2, with 7 nucleotides matching TRBD1. The CDR3 is 16 residues long. J gave up 0 bases and V 5 bases, and 9 bases lay outside the gene matches. The DNA for the CDR3 is TGTGCCAGCAGTAGATCCGGGACAGCTACTAACTATGGCTACACCTTC. It is translated as CASSRSGTATNYGYTF.

The chain links TRBV7-2 to TRBJ2-1, with D possibly matching TRBD1 (5 bases). This CDR3 region has 16 residues. The germline CDR1 and CDR2 sequences are SGHTA and FQGNSA. The V end lost 1 base, the J end lost 0 bases, and 10 bases lay between the germline ends. The CDR3 sequence is CASSLVGRVSYNEQFF. The DNA of the CDR3 is TGTGCCAGCAGCTTAGTGGGCAGGGTCTCCTACAATGAGCAGTTCTTC.

This clonotype was picked up a small number of times. The V and J genes are TRBV28 and TRBJ2-1; D gene unclear. CDR1 is MDHEN and CDR2 is SYDVKM in the germline V gene. The CDR3 is made up of 15 amino acids. Trimming removed 7 bases from V and 6 bases from J, with 19 bases in between. Here the CDR3 DNA reads TGTGCCAGCACCCAATTGCAGGCGGATTCCAATGAGCAGTTCTTC. This encodes CASTQLQADSNEQFF. The variable domain in full, with the rest retrieved from reference TRBV28 and TRBJ2-1, is DVKVTQSSRYLVKRTGEKVFLECVQDMDHENMFWYRQDPGLGLRLIYFSYDVKMKEKGDIPEGYSVSREKKERFSLILESASTNQTSMYLCASTQLQADSNEQFFGPGTRLTVL.

This clonotype was seen many times. The V call is TRBV3-1, the J call TRBJ2-1; D unresolved. The CDR3 is made up of 11 amino acids. Looked up from germline, CDR1 is LGHDT and CDR2 is YNNKEL (reference sequence). The V end was cut by 5 bases, the J end by 12 bases, with 11 bases between. The CDR3 bases are TGTGCCAGCAGCTCGCCCAGTGTGCAGTTCTTC. It translates to CASSSPSVQFF.

This clonotype was observed many times. The V call is TRBV3-1, the J call TRBJ2-1; 9 bases line up with TRBD2. This CDR3 spans 17 amino acids. V shed 0 bases and J 5 bases; nucleotides not matched to a gene: 8. Looked up from germline, CDR1 is LGHDT and CDR2 is YNNKEL (reference sequence). The CDR3 DNA follows: TGTGCCAGCAGCCAAGATCCCGCGGGGGGGCTGGACAATGAGCAGTTCTTC. It translates to CASSQDPAGGLDNEQFF.

The CDR3 DNA follows: TGTGCCAGCAGTATCGGGTGGTCCTACAATGAGCAGTTCTTC. The encoded protein is CASSIGWSYNEQFF. This rearrangement joins TRBV6-2 or TRBV6-3 to TRBJ2-1, with D unresolved. From germline, CDR1 is MNHEY and CDR2 SVGEGT. The CDR3 contains 14 residues. V lost 5 bases and J 1 base, leaving 9 bases between the germline ends.

This clonotype was counted between two and nine times. The chain has TRBV19 and TRBJ2-1, with D perhaps TRBD2 (6 bases). The CDR3 consists of 15 residues. Germline V gene lookup returns CDR1 LNHDA and CDR2 SQIVND (reference sequence). V dropped 4 bases and J dropped 4 bases, with 14 bases sitting between them. The CDR3 DNA reads TGTGCCAGTAGTACCCCCGGGACTGTATACAATGAGCAGTTCTTC. It yields the protein CASSTPGTVYNEQFF. Variable domain in full (rest from reference TRBV19 and TRBJ2-1): DGGITQSPKYLFRKEGQNVTLSCEQNLNHDAMYWYRQDPGQGLRLIYYSQIVNDFQKGDIAEGYSVSREKKESFPLTVTSAQKNPTAFYLCASSTPGTVYNEQFFGPGTRLTVL.

In this sample, this clonotype turned up a few times. The genes are TRBV5-1 and TRBJ1-5; D gene ambiguous. In germline, CDR1 is SGHRS, CDR2 YFSETQ. CDR3 length: 16 residues. V lost 2 bases, J lost 0 bases, and 12 bases lay in between. DNA of the CDR3: TGCGCCAGCAGCTTCGAAGGGTCACATAGCAATCAGCCCCAGCATTTT. This gives the protein CASSFEGSHSNQPQHF.

This clonotype showed up many times. The V and J genes are TRBV19 and TRBJ2-5, with D perhaps TRBD2 (5 bases). CDR1 and CDR2 (germline): LNHDA, SQIVND (reference sequence). The CDR3 is made up of 15 amino acids. V gave up 6 bases and J gave up 1 base, with 15 bases separating them. This chain's CDR3 is CASRAARGSQETQYF. DNA of the CDR3: TGTGCCAGTAGAGCGGCCCGGGGAAGCCAAGAGACCCAGTACTTC. Variable domain in full (rest from reference TRBV19 and TRBJ2-5): DGGITQSPKYLFRKEGQNVTLSCEQNLNHDAMYWYRQDPGQGLRLIYYSQIVNDFQKGDIAEGYSVSREKKESFPLTVTSAQKNPTAFYLCASRAARGSQETQYFGPGTRLLVL.

The rearrangement uses TRBV10-2 and TRBJ2-1; D unclear. Germline assignment: CDR1 WSHSY and CDR2 SAAADI. The length of the CDR3 is 15 residues. Between the trimmed V and J ends, which lost 7 bases and 0 bases, there was a span of 13 bases. CDR3 protein: CASMMDLLSYNEQFF. CDR3 sequence (DNA): TGCGCCAGCATGATGGACCTTCTCTCCTACAATGAGCAGTTCTTC.

J is TRBJ2-4 and V is TRBV20-1; 10 bases are a match to TRBD2. Germline-derived CDR1 and CDR2 are DFQATT and SNEGSKA (reference sequence). V shed 3 bases, J shed 4 bases, and the junction held 6 bases outside the gene matches. This CDR3 region has 15 residues. Written as DNA, the CDR3 is TGCAGTGCTAGCTTAGCGGGAGGCGCAAAAAACATTCAGTACTTC. Its translation: CSASLAGGAKNIQYF.

This chain uses TRBV6-1 with TRBJ2-5, with a weak D call TRBD1 (6 bases). This CDR3 spans 13 amino acids. Trimming shortened V by 5 bases and J by 7 bases, and 14 bases separated the two germline ends. Germline CDR1 MNHNS, CDR2 SASEGT. The CDR3 here is CASSRQAQGTQYF. Here the CDR3 DNA reads TGTGCCAGCAGTCGACAGGCCCAGGGGACCCAGTACTTC.

This clonotype has only a few counts. The rearrangement joins TRBV20-1 to TRBJ1-5; D possibly corresponds to TRBD1 (6 bases). Trimming cost V 2 bases and J 1 base, with 9 bases left between them. The CDR3 loop spans 14 amino acids. The germline V gene encodes CDR1 DFQATT and CDR2 SNEGSKA (reference sequence). CDR3 nucleotides: TGCAGTGCTAGACCAGGGGCGAGCAATCAGCCCCAGCATTTT. Amino acids: CSARPGASNQPQHF.

The V call is TRBV7-8, the J call TRBJ2-1; 8 nucleotides align to TRBD2. The CDR3 is made up of 15 amino acids. Germline V gene data show CDR1 as SGHVS and CDR2 as FQNEAQ. V trimming: 3 bases; J trimming: 7 bases; junction bases outside the gene matches: 8. This CDR3 is CASSFLAGLGNEQFF. CDR3 sequence (DNA): TGTGCCAGCAGCTTCCTAGCGGGCCTTGGTAATGAGCAGTTCTTC.

This clonotype was counted at least ten times. The chain joins TRBV6-5 to TRBJ2-5; D uncertain. Germline loops: CDR1 MNHEY, CDR2 SVGAGI. The CDR3 length is 14 residues. The V gene lost 0 bases and the J gene lost 6 bases, with 11 bases spanning the gap. The CDR3 protein is CASSYSMPGKTQYF. The DNA for the CDR3 is TGTGCCAGCAGTTACTCGATGCCCGGAAAGACCCAGTACTTC.

The gene calls are TRBV7-6 and TRBJ2-1; TRBD2 matches at 13 bases. This CDR3 comprises 15 residues. J gave up 4 bases and V 5 bases, and 2 bases lay outside the gene matches. CDR1 is SGHVS and CDR2 is FNYEAQ in the germline V gene. This chain's CDR3 is CASSQGLAGYNEQFF. The CDR3 DNA sequence: TGTGCCAGCAGCCAGGGACTAGCGGGATACAATGAGCAGTTCTTC.

The CDR3 nucleotides read TGTGCCAGCAGCCACGGACTAGCGGGTTTTCAAAAGTCCTACGAGCAGTACTTC. Encoded protein: CASSHGLAGFQKSYEQYF. This sequence joins TRBV3-1 and TRBJ2-7; TRBD2 agrees at 11 bases. Trimming removed 3 bases from V and 1 base from J; junction bases left unmatched: 11. Germline CDR1 LGHDT, CDR2 YNNKEL (reference sequence). CDR3 size: 18 residues.

The CDR3 is CSVDEGRGSYEQYF. For the CDR3, the DNA is TGCAGCGTTGACGAGGGAAGAGGATCCTACGAGCAGTACTTC. The chain links TRBV29-1 to TRBJ2-7; the D gene is possibly TRBD2 (5 bases). The CDR3 consists of 14 residues. Trimming took 3 bases from V and 1 from J, leaving 13 bases between them. CDR1 is SQVTM, CDR2 ANQGSEA, per germline.

The sample holds many counts of this clonotype. The V call is TRBV24-1, the J call TRBJ1-5; D gene uncertain. The CDR3 totals 13 residues. Germline CDR1 is KGHDR and CDR2 is SFDVKD. Trimming cost V 5 bases and J 4 bases, with 8 bases left between them. The CDR3 here is CATSGQGNQPQHF. The DNA of the CDR3 is TGTGCCACCAGTGGGCAAGGAAATCAGCCCCAGCATTTT.

V and J are TRBV6-2 or TRBV6-3 and TRBJ2-1; TRBD2 agrees at 13 bases. Germline V gives CDR1 MNHEY, CDR2 SVGEGT. The CDR3 extends over 16 amino acids. The ends lost 5 bases at V and 3 bases at J; junction bases unmatched: 4. As DNA, the CDR3 is TGTGCCAGCAGTCCCGGACTAGCGGGAGACTACAATGAGCAGTTCTTC. It is translated as CASSPGLAGDYNEQFF.

The rearrangement links TRBV3-1 to TRBJ2-3, with a tentative D call TRBD2 (5 bases). Germline V gene lookup returns CDR1 LGHDT and CDR2 YNNKEL (reference sequence). Trimming stripped 6 bases from V and 7 bases from J, with 8 bases between. There are 11 residues in the CDR3. CDR3 region: CASRQTNTQYF. The CDR3 DNA reads as TGTGCCAGCAGACAGACTAATACGCAGTATTTT.

This chain links TRBV7-8 with TRBJ1-1; no definite D call. Trimming cost V 3 bases and J 3 bases, with 5 bases left between them. CDR1 and CDR2 from the germline V gene are SGHVS and FQNEAQ. This CDR3 is built from 12 residues. The CDR3 sequence: CASSFDDTEAFF. The CDR3, as DNA: TGTGCCAGCAGCTTTGACGACACTGAAGCTTTCTTT.

This clonotype came up a few times. The chain links TRBV4-1 to TRBJ2-1; the match to TRBD1 covers 7 bases. Trimming cost V 0 bases and J 3 bases; bases outside gene matches: 2. The CDR3 has 15 residues. Germline CDR1 reads MGHRA; CDR2 reads YSYEKL. CDR3 in DNA: TGCGCCAGCAGCCAAGAAGGGACAGTCTACAATGAGCAGTTCTTC. This sequence encodes CASSQEGTVYNEQFF.

This clonotype was observed a few times. This chain uses TRBV25-1 with TRBJ2-7; no clear D gene. The CDR3 totals 11 residues. CDR1 MGHDK and CDR2 SYGVNS come from the germline V gene. V gave up 10 bases and J gave up 5 bases, with 12 bases separating them. The DNA of the CDR3 is TGTGCCACCACTTGGGGAAACGAGCAGTACTTC. Protein product: CATTWGNEQYF.

The chain links TRBV6-2 or TRBV6-3 to TRBJ1-5; D is perhaps TRBD1 (5 bases). V lost 6 bases to trimming and J lost 1 base, with 10 bases between them. Germline CDR1 reads MNHEY; CDR2 reads SVGEGT. The CDR3 spans 14 residues. CDR3: CASSRGRSNQPQHF. Here the CDR3 DNA reads TGTGCCAGCAGCCGGGGGAGGAGCAATCAGCCCCAGCATTTT.